These 22 T cell receptor beta chains were sequenced from one sample in a study of regulatory T cells in long-lasting Graves disease. iRepertoire HTBI primers and Arm-PCR of CDR3 regions built TCR beta libraries. TCRdb re-called the multiplex PCR reads with MiXCR, one entry per CDR3 protein. The data contain hundreds of thousands of distinct CDR3 sequences, roughly 12% of them singletons. The time point here: newly diagnosed GD, antithyroid drugs for less than 3 months. With RNA extracted from PBMCs as input, the TCR library was made. These data were also filed under a second study, of T cells in Graves' hyperthyroidism and ophthalmopathy.

The sample was peripheral blood mononuclear cells (PBMCs), taken at new diagnosis, from a patient treated with antithyroid drugs. The receptors shown here come from a man aged 30 to 45 with Graves disease.

At least ten counts were recorded for this clonotype. The chain recombines TRBV20-1 with TRBJ1-1, with D tentatively TRBD1 (6 bases). There are 14 residues in the CDR3. Looked up from germline, CDR1 is DFQATT and CDR2 is SNEGSKA (reference sequence). Trimming removed 5 bases from V and 0 bases from J, with 13 bases in between. The CDR3 spells CSADTGSMNTEAFF. As DNA, the CDR3 is TGCAGTGCTGATACAGGGTCTATGAACACTGAAGCTTTCTTT.

This clonotype was detected many times. J is TRBJ1-4 and V is TRBV6-1, with D possibly TRBD1 on 6 matching bases. This CDR3 contains 16 residues. Germline V gene lookup returns CDR1 MNHNS and CDR2 SASEGT. Trimming cost V 6 bases and J 0 bases, with 14 bases left between them. In nucleotides, the CDR3 is TGTGCCAGCAGGCGGAGACAGGCTCCAACTAATGAAAAACTGTTTTTT. This sequence encodes CASRRRQAPTNEKLFF.

This chain uses TRBV5-1 with TRBJ2-1; TRBD2 matches at 10 bases. V gave up 0 bases and J gave up 9 bases; unmatched junction bases: 18. CDR1 and CDR2 from the germline V gene are SGHRS and YFSETQ. This CDR3 is built from 19 residues. In DNA, the CDR3 is TGCGCCAGCAGCTTGGCCGTCGGTCGGAGGGCTAGCGGGAGTATTGAGCAGTTCTTC. This encodes CASSLAVGRRASGSIEQFF.

This clonotype occurred many times. The chain joins TRBV29-1 to TRBJ2-1; 7 bases are shared with TRBD2. This CDR3 comprises 13 residues. The trim removed 8 bases at V and 4 bases at J, leaving 8 bases unmatched. The V gene's germline CDR1 is SQVTM and CDR2 ANQGSEA. The CDR3 region is CSPRLAKYNEQFF. The CDR3 DNA reads as TGCAGCCCTCGACTAGCCAAATACAATGAGCAGTTCTTC.

The genes are TRBV7-8 and TRBJ2-1, with 7 bases that match TRBD2. Germline V gene data show CDR1 as SGHVS and CDR2 as FQNEAQ. The CDR3 length is 16 residues. Trimming cost V 2 bases and J 0 bases; bases outside gene matches: 4. This CDR3 is CASSLSSGYSYNEQFF. The DNA for the CDR3 is TGTGCCAGCAGCTTAAGTAGCGGGTACTCCTACAATGAGCAGTTCTTC.

This clonotype occurred a few times. The J gene is TRBJ2-3, the V gene TRBV27, with 8 bases matching TRBD2. The CDR3 length is 15 residues. Trimming cost V 6 bases and J 5 bases; bases outside gene matches: 10. The germline CDR1 and CDR2 sequences are MNHEY and SMNVEV (reference sequence). The CDR3 region is CASRAPGLGGDTQYF. The CDR3 coding sequence is TGTGCCAGCAGGGCTCCGGGACTAGGGGGAGATACGCAGTATTTT.

In this sample, this clonotype turned up many times. The rearrangement links TRBV20-1 to TRBJ2-1; unclear D gene. The CDR3 spans 12 residues. V was shortened by 7 bases and J by 6 bases, with 13 bases between the two germline ends. The V gene's germline CDR1 is DFQATT and CDR2 SNEGSKA (reference sequence). The CDR3 DNA sequence: TGCAGTGTCAAGGCAAGAACCAATGAGCAGTTCTTC. This encodes CSVKARTNEQFF.

In this sample, this clonotype turned up many times. V is TRBV12-3 or TRBV12-4 and J is TRBJ2-7; possibly TRBD1 or TRBD2 for D (5 bases each). The V end was cut by 1 base, the J end by 5 bases, with 18 bases between. The CDR3 loop spans 16 amino acids. DNA of the CDR3: TGTGCCAGCAGTTTAGGACCGGGGTGGCAGGGCCACGAGCAGTACTTC. This sequence encodes CASSLGPGWQGHEQYF.

The table lists this clonotype with many counts. The chain links TRBV6-5 to TRBJ1-1, with 12 bases lining up with TRBD1. The CDR3 contains 16 residues. Trimming cost V 4 bases and J 6 bases; bases outside gene matches: 9. The germline V gene encodes CDR1 MNHEY and CDR2 SVGAGI. CDR3 residues: CASSFKRDRGPAEAFF. The DNA for the CDR3 is TGTGCCAGCAGTTTCAAGAGGGACAGGGGGCCCGCTGAAGCTTTCTTT.

This rearrangement joins TRBV7-2 to TRBJ2-6; no clear D gene. This CDR3 contains 17 residues. Between the trimmed V and J ends, which lost 1 base and 0 bases, there was a span of 10 bases. The germline gives CDR1 SGHTA, CDR2 FQGNSA. The CDR3: CASSLGQVLSGANVLTF. The CDR3, as DNA: TGTGCCAGCAGCTTAGGCCAGGTCCTCTCTGGGGCCAACGTCCTGACTTTC.

This chain connects TRBV19 to TRBJ2-1, with a tentative D call TRBD1 (6 bases). From germline, CDR1 is LNHDA and CDR2 SQIVND (reference sequence). CDR3 length equals 14 residues. Trimming stripped 6 bases from V and 2 bases from J, with 11 bases between. CDR3 sequence: CASRRGSTYNEQFF. CDR3 DNA: TGTGCCAGTAGGAGGGGGTCTACCTACAATGAGCAGTTCTTC.

Note on this clonotype: A read error may be the cause here, since a much bigger clone is one base away. The V gene is TRBV25-1, the J gene TRBJ1-2; D call uncertain. Germline assignment: CDR1 MGHDK and CDR2 SYGVNS. This CDR3 spans 13 amino acids. In DNA, the CDR3 is TGTGCCAACAGTGTAAGCAGTAACTATGGCTACACCTTC. As protein: CANSVSSNYGYTF.

This clonotype has a count of ten or more. V is TRBV7-2 and J is TRBJ2-3; 10 bases match TRBD2. The CDR3 has 17 amino acids. Looked up from germline, CDR1 is SGHTA and CDR2 is FQGNSA. Germline trimming cut 2 bases from V and 2 bases from J; bases unmatched to any gene: 7. In DNA, the CDR3 is TGTGCCAGCAGCTTACAGAGGACTAGCGGATACACAGATACGCAGTATTTT. Translation gives CASSLQRTSGYTDTQYF.

This clonotype was counted at least ten times. V gene TRBV6-2 or TRBV6-3 combines with J gene TRBJ1-5; possibly TRBD1 for D (5 bases). Trimming took off 4 bases at V and 0 bases at J, with 16 bases between the two ends. Germline V gene sequence: CDR1 MNHEY, CDR2 SVGEGT. This CDR3 has 17 residues. Here the CDR3 DNA reads TGTGCCAGCAGTTCCCTGGGGGGAGCCCTTAGCAATCAGCCCCAGCATTTT. Translated, it gives CASSSLGGALSNQPQHF.

This clonotype came up many times. The rearrangement links TRBV27 to TRBJ1-5, with TRBD1 matching 7 bases. The germline V gene encodes CDR1 MNHEY and CDR2 SMNVEV (reference sequence). CDR3 length: 14 amino acids. The trim removed 2 bases at V and 7 bases at J, leaving 5 bases unmatched. CDR3 nucleotide sequence: TGTGCCAGCAGTTTAATAGGGGGCGGGCAGCCCCAGCATTTT. Residues: CASSLIGGGQPQHF.

This clonotype was observed a few times. The chain combines TRBV14 with TRBJ2-5; no clear D gene. CDR1 and CDR2 from the germline V gene are SGHDN and FVKESK. The CDR3 spans 15 residues. Trimming shortened V by 2 bases and J by 2 bases, and 12 bases separated the two germline ends. This CDR3 reads CASSQPWTVQETQYF. The DNA for the CDR3 is TGTGCCAGCAGCCAACCCTGGACCGTACAAGAGACCCAGTACTTC.

The CDR3 protein is CSARTSGRASYNEQFF. DNA of the CDR3: TGCAGTGCGCGGACTAGCGGGAGGGCTTCCTACAATGAGCAGTTCTTC. V and J are TRBV20-1 and TRBJ2-1; TRBD2 matches 15 bases. Germline V gives CDR1 DFQATT, CDR2 SNEGSKA (reference sequence). Trimming at V came to 6 bases and at J to 1 base, leaving 4 bases not matched to a gene. The CDR3 totals 16 residues.

The V gene is TRBV30, the J gene TRBJ2-7; 7 nucleotides line up with TRBD1. CDR1 and CDR2 from the germline V gene are GTSNPN and SVGIG (reference sequence). V lost 2 bases to trimming and J lost 2 bases; unmatched junction nucleotides: 6. This CDR3 has 14 amino acids. In DNA, the CDR3 is TGTGCCTGGAGTCCCGTCCAGGGGGCCTACGAGCAGTACTTC. Amino acid sequence: CAWSPVQGAYEQYF.

This clonotype came up many times. The chain's CDR3 is CASRMDGPNQPQHF. DNA of the CDR3: TGTGCCAGCAGGATGGACGGGCCCAATCAGCCCCAGCATTTT. This sequence joins TRBV6-1 and TRBJ1-5, with D unclear. The CDR3 runs 14 residues. Between the trimmed V and J ends, which lost 6 bases and 3 bases, there was a span of 12 bases. Germline-derived CDR1 and CDR2 are MNHNS and SASEGT.

CDR3 nucleotide sequence: TGTGCCAGCAGCTTAAGGTGGGACAGATTCAATGAGCAGTTCTTC. The encoded protein is CASSLRWDRFNEQFF. This chain uses TRBV7-8 with TRBJ2-1; 7 nucleotides line up with TRBD1. This CDR3 is 15 amino acids long. In germline, CDR1 is SGHVS, CDR2 FQNEAQ. The V and J ends lost 2 bases and 6 bases, in that order; junction bases with no gene match: 7.

This clonotype was observed many times. The chain is built from TRBV30 and TRBJ1-1; TRBD1 agrees at 7 bases. CDR3 length equals 12 residues. The V gene end was trimmed by 3 bases and the J gene end by 5 bases; junction bases not matched to a gene: 3. Germline CDR1 is GTSNPN and CDR2 is SVGIG (reference sequence). CDR3 DNA sequence: TGTGCCTGGAGGGGGACAGCTACTGAAGCTTTCTTT. Translated: CAWRGTATEAFF.

This clonotype was picked up many times. This sequence joins TRBV12-3 or TRBV12-4 and TRBJ2-5, with D uncertain. V was clipped by 7 bases and J by 7 bases, with 25 bases between them. The CDR3 extends over 16 amino acids. The CDR3 nucleotides are TGTGCCAGCATGTCAGAAGGCGGATTTCTTATAGGGACCCAGTACTTC. It is translated as CASMSEGGFLIGTQYF.